One sample yielded the 8 T cell receptor beta chains listed below, sequenced in a study of OX40 agonist ivuxolimab in advanced cancers. Assay used: immunoSEQ multiplex PCR; TCRdb lists only in-frame clones, some missing. The table shows some 85,000 clones, with roughly 91% occurring only once. The sequencing used CD4+ or CD8+ T cells sorted from blood, collected in a trial of the OX40 agonist ivuxolimab. Receptors were obtained from an adult with an advanced solid tumor such as melanoma, head and neck, liver or kidney cancer.

The V gene is TRBV14, the J gene TRBJ1-2, with D perhaps TRBD1 (5 bases). Germline V CDR1 and CDR2: SGHDN, FVKESK. The V gene lost 3 bases and the J gene lost 4 bases, with 9 bases spanning the gap. CDR3 length: 13 amino acids. This CDR3 is CASSQGRSYGYTF. The CDR3 nucleotides read TGTGCCAGCAGCCAGGGGCGGAGCTATGGCTACACCTTC.

The chain couples TRBV7-9 to TRBJ2-7; 14 nucleotides align to TRBD2. The V and J ends lost 3 bases and 3 bases, in that order; junction bases with no gene match: 4. The germline V gene has CDR1 SEHNR and CDR2 FQNEAQ (reference sequence). This CDR3 has 16 amino acids. Written as DNA, the CDR3 is TGTGCCAGCAGCTTCTCCGGGACTAGCGGGGGCTACGAGCAGTACTTC. Protein sequence: CASSFSGTSGGYEQYF. The full variable domain, completed using reference TRBV7-9 and TRBJ2-7, is DTGVSQNPRHKITKRGQNVTFRCDPISEHNRLYWYRQTLGQGPEFLTYFQNEAQLEKSRLLSDRFSAERPKGSFSTLEIQRTEQGDSAMYLCASSFSGTSGGYEQYFGPGTRLTVT.

The CDR3 sequence: CASSQGTGGTYGYTF. DNA of the CDR3: TGCGCCAGCAGCCAGGGGACAGGGGGAACTTATGGCTACACCTTC. V gene TRBV4-3 combines with J gene TRBJ1-2; 11 bases align to TRBD1. The V gene end was trimmed by 3 bases and the J gene end by 5 bases; junction bases not matched to a gene: 5. Germline loops: CDR1 LGHNA, CDR2 YSLEER. The length of the CDR3 is 15 residues.

V and J are TRBV29-1 and TRBJ1-2; no definite D call. CDR1 is SQVTM and CDR2 is ANQGSEA in the germline V gene. The ends were cut back, 2 bases at V and 4 bases at J, with 11 bases in the middle. This CDR3 has 13 residues. CDR3: CSVESPGGYGYTF. The CDR3 nucleotides are TGCAGCGTTGAATCGCCCGGAGGCTATGGCTACACCTTC.

The genes are TRBV6-8 and TRBJ2-3; tentatively, D is TRBD1 (5 bases). The germline V and J ends were trimmed by 0 bases and 7 bases, with 20 bases remaining between them. In germline, CDR1 is MNHGY, CDR2 SAAAGT. The CDR3 loop spans 17 amino acids. CDR3 bases: TGTGCCAGCAGTTACTCGATTCAGCAGGGCCAAATAAATACGCAGTATTTT. Translated, it gives CASSYSIQQGQINTQYF.

The chain recombines TRBV5-1 with TRBJ2-1; D perhaps matches TRBD2 (6 bases). This CDR3 spans 15 amino acids. V gave up 4 bases and J gave up 1 base, with 12 bases separating them. The germline V gene encodes CDR1 SGHRS and CDR2 YFSETQ. The CDR3 is CASSPGGTSYNEQFF. The CDR3, as DNA: TGCGCCAGCAGCCCCGGAGGGACTTCCTACAATGAGCAGTTCTTC.

The chain carries TRBV19 and TRBJ2-4; D not resolved. Germline V gene lookup returns CDR1 LNHDA and CDR2 SQIVND (reference sequence). The CDR3 runs 11 residues. Trimming removed 4 bases from V and 10 bases from J, with 8 bases in between. CDR3 in amino acids: CASSKAGIQYF. CDR3 nucleotides: TGTGCCAGTAGTAAAGCCGGTATTCAGTACTTC.

The genes are TRBV14 and TRBJ1-2; D remains unclear. The CDR3 has 14 residues. Between the trimmed V and J ends, which lost 1 base and 8 bases, there was a span of 14 bases. Germline lookup yields CDR1 SGHDN and CDR2 FVKESK. The CDR3 protein is CASSQGVYSRGYTF. The CDR3 region has the DNA TGTGCCAGCAGCCAAGGAGTATACAGTCGGGGCTACACCTTC.